The rows below give T cell receptor beta chains drawn from one sample of a study of cytomegalovirus exposure and HLA in healthy donors. The method was immunoSEQ multiplex PCR; TCRdb's version includes in-frame clones alone and lacks a portion of them. The sample consists of some 130,000 clones, approximately 85% of them appearing once. The source material was PBMCs. Receptor source: a male donor in good health and CMV-seropositive. Each CDR3 is given with its conserved first and last residue. Fields, in order: V gene, D gene, clone size, J gene, CDR3 DNA, CDR3 protein. A D gene is named only where the DNA matches it firmly. Clone sizes are given selectively: once, few, many, or a class where the clone is expanded.

v_gene: TRBV7-9; d_gene: .; abundance: .; j_gene: TRBJ1-1; CDR3nt: TGTTCCAGCAGCCCCCTCCCCACAGAACCCACTGAAGCTTTCTTT; CDR3aa: CSSSPLPTEPTEAFF
v_gene: TRBV28; d_gene: TRBD1; abundance: few; j_gene: TRBJ1-4; CDR3nt: TGTGCCAGCAGTACCGGGACAGGGGGCTATGAAAAACTGTTTTTT; CDR3aa: CASSTGTGGYEKLFF
v_gene: TRBV10-3; d_gene: TRBD1; abundance: .; j_gene: TRBJ2-1; CDR3nt: TGTGCCATCAGGTCGGACAGGTCGTCCTACAATGAGCAGTTCTTC; CDR3aa: CAIRSDRSSYNEQFF
v_gene: TRBV27; d_gene: TRBD1; abundance: .; j_gene: TRBJ2-1; CDR3nt: TGTGCCAGCAGTTTAGGGACAGGGCGTAATGAGCAGTTCTTC; CDR3aa: CASSLGTGRNEQFF
v_gene: TRBV7-3; d_gene: TRBD2; abundance: .; j_gene: TRBJ2-1; CDR3nt: TGTGCCAGCAGCTTTATGGGGACTAGCGGAGTCGAGCAGTTCTTC; CDR3aa: CASSFMGTSGVEQFF
v_gene: TRBV25-1; d_gene: TRBD2; abundance: .; j_gene: TRBJ2-7; CDR3nt: TGTGCCAGCAGCACTAGCGGACTCTACGAGCAGTACTTC; CDR3aa: CASSTSGLYEQYF
v_gene: TRBV7-3; d_gene: .; abundance: .; j_gene: TRBJ2-3; CDR3nt: TGTGCCAGCAGCTTAATGGAGGGATCAGATACGCAGTATTTT; CDR3aa: CASSLMEGSDTQYF
v_gene: TRBV5-1; d_gene: .; abundance: .; j_gene: TRBJ1-4; CDR3nt: TGCGCCAGCAGCTTCCGGGATAATGAAAAACTGTTTTTT; CDR3aa: CASSFRDNEKLFF
v_gene: TRBV6-5; d_gene: TRBD1; abundance: .; j_gene: TRBJ2-7; CDR3nt: TGTGCCAGCAGTCCCCCATCGACAGGGAAGGGCGAGCAGTACTTC; CDR3aa: CASSPPSTGKGEQYF
v_gene: TRBV11-2; d_gene: TRBD1; abundance: medium-sized; j_gene: TRBJ1-4; CDR3nt: TGTGCCAGCAGCTTATACAGGGGAGAAAAACTGTTTTTT; CDR3aa: CASSLYRGEKLFF
v_gene: TRBV28; d_gene: .; abundance: .; j_gene: TRBJ2-2; CDR3nt: TGTGCCAGCAGGGACAGTCACACCGGGGAGCTGTTTTTT; CDR3aa: CASRDSHTGELFF
v_gene: TRBV7-9; d_gene: .; abundance: .; j_gene: TRBJ2-1; CDR3nt: TGTGCCAGCAGCTTAGCGGGCCCGGGAACCAATGAGCAGTTCTTC; CDR3aa: CASSLAGPGTNEQFF
v_gene: TRBV4-3; d_gene: .; abundance: once; j_gene: TRBJ1-1; CDR3nt: TGCGCCAGCAGCCAAGATCTCAGGGGCATCCGAGCAAGAGCTTTCTTT; CDR3aa: CASSQDLRGIRARAFF
v_gene: TRBV4-2; d_gene: .; abundance: .; j_gene: TRBJ2-7; CDR3nt: TGTGCCAGCAGCCAAGATCGAGCAGGCGAGCAGTACTTC; CDR3aa: CASSQDRAGEQYF
v_gene: TRBV30; d_gene: .; abundance: few; j_gene: TRBJ1-2; CDR3nt: TGTGCCTGGATCTCCGGGAGTGGCTACACCTTC; CDR3aa: CAWISGSGYTF
v_gene: TRBV6-5; d_gene: TRBD1; abundance: .; j_gene: TRBJ2-5; CDR3nt: TGTGCCAGCAGTTACGGCAGGGGGGAGACCCAGTACTTC; CDR3aa: CASSYGRGETQYF
v_gene: TRBV4-2; d_gene: TRBD1; abundance: .; j_gene: TRBJ1-4; CDR3nt: TGTGCCAGCAGCCAAGTAGGAGGAGCAGGGGGACGGGAAAAACTGTTTTTT; CDR3aa: CASSQVGGAGGREKLFF
v_gene: TRBV2; d_gene: TRBD2; abundance: .; j_gene: TRBJ2-3; CDR3nt: TGTGCCAGGACTAGCGGGAGGGGGCCAGATACGCAGTATTTT; CDR3aa: CARTSGRGPDTQYF
v_gene: TRBV4-3; d_gene: .; abundance: .; j_gene: TRBJ1-5; CDR3nt: TGCGCCAGCAGCCTAGGGGTGGGCCAGCCCCAGCATTTT; CDR3aa: CASSLGVGQPQHF
v_gene: TRBV7-6; d_gene: .; abundance: .; j_gene: TRBJ1-2; CDR3nt: TGTGCCAGCAGCCCCACAGGGAACTATGGCTACACCTTC; CDR3aa: CASSPTGNYGYTF
v_gene: TRBV28; d_gene: TRBD2; abundance: .; j_gene: TRBJ2-4; CDR3nt: TGTGCCAGCAGTTCCCAGCGGGAGCTAGCCAAAAACATTCAGTACTTC; CDR3aa: CASSSQRELAKNIQYF
v_gene: TRBV25-1; d_gene: TRBD2; abundance: .; j_gene: TRBJ2-1; CDR3nt: TGTGCCAGCAGTGATTGGGGACTAGCGGGAGTGGAGCAGTTCTTC; CDR3aa: CASSDWGLAGVEQFF
v_gene: TRBV4-1; d_gene: TRBD2; abundance: .; j_gene: TRBJ2-5; CDR3nt: TGCGCCAGCAGCCGAGTAGCGGGAGAGCAAGAGACCCAGTACTTC; CDR3aa: CASSRVAGEQETQYF
v_gene: TRBV7-9; d_gene: .; abundance: .; j_gene: TRBJ2-1; CDR3nt: TGTGCCAGCAGCTTAGGAAGCGGGCCTGAGCAGTTCTTC; CDR3aa: CASSLGSGPEQFF
v_gene: TRBV19; d_gene: TRBD2; abundance: .; j_gene: TRBJ2-7; CDR3nt: TGTGCCAGTACCCCGGCGGGGGTACGGGGCACCTACGAGCAGTACTTC; CDR3aa: CASTPAGVRGTYEQYF
v_gene: TRBV14; d_gene: .; abundance: few; j_gene: TRBJ2-1; CDR3nt: TGTGCCAGCAGCCAAGTTTGGGCAGGAACCTACAATGAGCAGTTCTTC; CDR3aa: CASSQVWAGTYNEQFF
v_gene: TRBV7-2; d_gene: TRBD2; abundance: .; j_gene: TRBJ2-7; CDR3nt: TGTGCCAGCAGCTTAGATAGCGGGTCCTACGAGCAGTACTTC; CDR3aa: CASSLDSGSYEQYF
v_gene: TRBV19; d_gene: .; abundance: .; j_gene: TRBJ2-7; CDR3nt: TGTGCCAGTAGTATGCAGGGGAGAGACTACGAGCAGTACTTC; CDR3aa: CASSMQGRDYEQYF
v_gene: TRBV27; d_gene: .; abundance: .; j_gene: TRBJ2-2; CDR3nt: TGTGCCAGCAGTTTATGGGGGGACACCGGGGAGCTGTTTTTT; CDR3aa: CASSLWGDTGELFF
v_gene: TRBV18; d_gene: .; abundance: .; j_gene: TRBJ2-7; CDR3nt: TGTGCCAGCTCACCAAAAAATGATATACTCTCCTACGAGCAGTACTTC; CDR3aa: CASSPKNDILSYEQYF
v_gene: TRBV19; d_gene: .; abundance: .; j_gene: TRBJ1-1; CDR3nt: TGTGCCAGTAGTATTCGGACAGCGAACACTGAAGCTTTCTTT; CDR3aa: CASSIRTANTEAFF
v_gene: TRBV14; d_gene: .; abundance: .; j_gene: TRBJ2-3; CDR3nt: TGTGCCAGCAGCCAAATCGGCAGGACTGCCACAGATACGCAGTATTTT; CDR3aa: CASSQIGRTATDTQYF
v_gene: TRBV29-1; d_gene: TRBD1; abundance: .; j_gene: TRBJ2-5; CDR3nt: TGCAGCGTTGCGGTGACAGGGGGCGCAGGGGGAGAGACCCAGTACTTC; CDR3aa: CSVAVTGGAGGETQYF
v_gene: TRBV18; d_gene: .; abundance: .; j_gene: TRBJ2-7; CDR3nt: TGTGCCAGCTCCCGGAGTTACGAGCAGTACTTC; CDR3aa: CASSRSYEQYF
v_gene: TRBV5-1; d_gene: .; abundance: .; j_gene: TRBJ2-5; CDR3nt: TGCGCCAGCAGCTCCGGAAGACTGGGAGAGACCCAGTACTTC; CDR3aa: CASSSGRLGETQYF
v_gene: TRBV5-5; d_gene: TRBD2; abundance: .; j_gene: TRBJ2-7; CDR3nt: TGTGCCAGCAGCCCGGGACTAGTTGGCGAGCAGTACTTC; CDR3aa: CASSPGLVGEQYF
v_gene: TRBV9; d_gene: .; abundance: .; j_gene: TRBJ2-2; CDR3nt: TGTGCCAGCAGCGTAGGCAGGGTACCCACCGGGGAGCTGTTTTTT; CDR3aa: CASSVGRVPTGELFF
v_gene: TRBV28; d_gene: TRBD2; abundance: .; j_gene: TRBJ2-7; CDR3nt: TGTGCCAGCAGTTTAGAGCGGGGCTTCACCTACGAGCAGTACTTC; CDR3aa: CASSLERGFTYEQYF
v_gene: TRBV2; d_gene: TRBD2; abundance: few; j_gene: TRBJ2-7; CDR3nt: TGTGCCAGCAGCTGGACTAGCGCCAACTACGAGCAGTACTTC; CDR3aa: CASSWTSANYEQYF
v_gene: TRBV21-1; d_gene: .; abundance: .; j_gene: TRBJ2-2; CDR3nt: TGTGCCAGGAGGGGGGAGCGGGAGGTTGTCACCGGGGAGCTGTTTTTT; CDR3aa: CARRGEREVVTGELFF
v_gene: TRBV9; d_gene: TRBD2; abundance: .; j_gene: TRBJ2-7; CDR3nt: TGTGCCAGCAGCCCGGGGGCTAGCGGGAGAGAGTACTTC; CDR3aa: CASSPGASGREYF
v_gene: TRBV5-6; d_gene: .; abundance: .; j_gene: TRBJ2-4; CDR3nt: TGTGCCAGCAGCTTGTTCCCCGCCGGGACACCCAAAAACAGTCAGTACTTC; CDR3aa: CASSLFPAGTPKNSQYF
v_gene: TRBV11-3; d_gene: .; abundance: few; j_gene: TRBJ2-2; CDR3nt: TGTGCCAGCAGCTTATCCTCCAACACCGGGGAGCTGTTTTTT; CDR3aa: CASSLSSNTGELFF
v_gene: TRBV18; d_gene: .; abundance: .; j_gene: TRBJ2-7; CDR3nt: TGTGCCAGCTCGTCCCGGGCCTACGAGCAGTACTTC; CDR3aa: CASSSRAYEQYF
v_gene: TRBV6-5; d_gene: .; abundance: once; j_gene: TRBJ1-5; CDR3nt: TGTGCCAGCAGCCCAGCGTGGGGGCGGCCCCAGCATTTT; CDR3aa: CASSPAWGRPQHF
v_gene: TRBV4-2; d_gene: TRBD2; abundance: .; j_gene: TRBJ2-7; CDR3nt: TGTGCCAGCAGCCAGTTAGCGGGATTCAGCTCCTACGAGCAGTACTTC; CDR3aa: CASSQLAGFSSYEQYF